Sequencing of this T cell receptor beta chain was carried out in a study of blood T cell repertoires in COVID-19. The assay was immunoSEQ multiplex PCR, and TCRdb's table has in-frame clones only and misses some. The data hold roughly 16,000 clones, with approximately 84% observed a single time. This sequence was found in a human donor with active COVID-19. The donor label of this sample is uncertain. The sample taken for sequencing was peripheral blood.

The CDR3 bases are TGTGCCAGCAGCCAAGTAGGAGGGAAGGGACCCCTCCACTTT. Its protein product is CASSQVGGKGPLHF. The rearrangement links TRBV3-1 (or the pseudogene TRBV3-2) to TRBJ1-6; D not certain. The CDR3 length is 14 residues. V lost 1 base to trimming and J lost 12 bases, with 13 bases between them. Germline loops: CDR1 LGHDT, CDR2 YNNKEL (reference sequence).